The 24 T cell receptor beta chains presented below share a single source sample, sequenced in a study of blood T cell repertoires in COVID-19. The table came from immunoSEQ multiplex PCR; TCRdb's copy has only in-frame clones and leaves some out. Seen here are 350,000 to 550,000 clones, 75% to 90% observed once, and the top ten hold 0.95% to 1.3%. Source material: PBMCs or T cells enriched from blood (not recorded which). The origin of the receptors is a man aged 25-45 years who had recovered from COVID-19.

This clone was seen a few times. The chain combines TRBV6-5 with TRBJ1-6; TRBD1 might be the D (5 bases). The CDR3 totals 13 residues. Per germline, CDR1 MNHEY and CDR2 SVGAGI. The CDR3 DNA reads TGTGGAATAGGGGCAAGAGATAATTCACCCCTCCACTTT. Residues: CGIGARDNSPLHF.

The genes are TRBV9 and TRBJ1-4; D perhaps matches TRBD1 (5 bases). CDR3 length equals 14 residues. The V end was cut by 3 bases, the J end by 5 bases, with 11 bases between. Germline CDR1 SGDLS, CDR2 YYNGEE. This CDR3 is CASSAGTQNEKLFF. The CDR3 DNA sequence: TGTGCCAGCAGCGCCGGGACTCAAAATGAAAAACTGTTTTTT.

The chain joins TRBV27 to TRBJ1-3; 8 bases are shared with TRBD1. This CDR3 has 16 residues. Germline V lookup: CDR1 MNHEY, CDR2 SMNVEV (reference sequence). The ends lost 3 bases at V and 1 base at J; junction bases unmatched: 5. The CDR3 DNA follows: TGTGCCAGCAGTTTGACAGGGGTCGTGTCTGGAAACACCATATATTTT. Its protein product is CASSLTGVVSGNTIYF.

The V call is TRBV27, the J call TRBJ2-4, with 7 bases matching TRBD1. Germline V gene sequence: CDR1 MNHEY, CDR2 SMNVEV (reference sequence). V lost 6 bases and J lost 4; bases outside the gene matches: 3. CDR3 size: 13 residues. For the CDR3, the DNA is TGTGCCAGCAGAATGGGACAGAAAAACATTCAGTACTTC. It specifies CASRMGQKNIQYF.

The CDR3 bases are TGTGCCAGCAGTTTGGACGCTAGCGGGAGAGCCGCTAGCACAGATACGCAGTATTTT. Translated, it gives CASSLDASGRAASTDTQYF. J is TRBJ2-3 and V is TRBV27, with 10 bases matching TRBD2. The V gene's germline CDR1 is MNHEY and CDR2 SMNVEV (reference sequence). Trimming at V came to 3 bases and at J to 0 bases, leaving 12 bases not matched to a gene. The CDR3 has 19 amino acids.

The chain combines TRBV7-9 with TRBJ1-5; TRBD1 agrees at 10 bases. Germline values: CDR1 SEHNR, CDR2 FQNEAQ (reference sequence). Trimming took 5 bases from V and 4 from J; bases not matched to a gene: 14. The CDR3 covers 18 residues. The CDR3 nucleotides read TGTGCCAGCAGCCCTCTGGGGCCGACAGGGGGCCCTAATCAGCCCCAGCATTTT. Protein product: CASSPLGPTGGPNQPQHF.

This clone was picked up one time. This chain uses TRBV7-9 with TRBJ2-3; D not resolved. Trimming shortened V by 0 bases and J by 2 bases, and 12 bases separated the two germline ends. This CDR3 region has 16 residues. Germline values: CDR1 SEHNR, CDR2 FQNEAQ (reference sequence). The CDR3 here is CASSLALAAPTDTQYF. CDR3 DNA: TGTGCCAGCAGCTTAGCGCTGGCGGCCCCCACAGATACGCAGTATTTT.

The chain recombines TRBV10-1 with TRBJ2-3; 10 nucleotides align to TRBD2. J lost 4 bases, V lost 6 bases, and 10 bases had no gene match. In germline, CDR1 is WNHNN, CDR2 SYGVQD (reference sequence). The CDR3 consists of 16 residues. CDR3 nucleotide sequence: TGCGCCAGCAGCCCCGGAAGTAGCGGGAGGCCAGATACGCAGTATTTT. This gives the protein CASSPGSSGRPDTQYF.

The V gene is TRBV13, the J gene TRBJ2-1; D unresolved. The germline V gene has CDR1 PRHDT and CDR2 FYEKMQ (reference sequence). V gave up 8 bases and J gave up 6 bases, with 8 bases separating them. The length of the CDR3 is 11 residues. As DNA, the CDR3 is TGTGCCAGCGCCCGCGGCAATGAGCAGTTCTTC. This encodes CASARGNEQFF.

This clone was detected only once. The chain recombines TRBV19 with TRBJ1-6; the D is unclear. Trimming removed 2 bases at V and 5 bases at J, with 7 bases between. This CDR3 has 14 amino acids. Germline CDR1 is LNHDA and CDR2 is SQIVND (reference sequence). CDR3 in amino acids: CASSISGNNSPLHF. DNA of the CDR3: TGTGCCAGTAGTATATCCGGGAATAATTCACCCCTCCACTTT. Together with reference TRBV19 and TRBJ1-6, the CDR3 gives the full variable domain: DGGITQSPKYLFRKEGQNVTLSCEQNLNHDAMYWYRQDPGQGLRLIYYSQIVNDFQKGDIAEGYSVSREKKESFPLTVTSAQKNPTAFYLCASSISGNNSPLHFGNGTRLTVT.

The rearrangement links TRBV6-1 to TRBJ2-1, with 9 bases fitting TRBD2. This CDR3 has 19 residues. The germline V gene has CDR1 MNHNS and CDR2 SASEGT. The trim removed 2 bases at V and 2 bases at J, leaving 13 bases unmatched. CDR3 coding DNA: TGTGCCAGCAGTGAAAGGGCCACGGGGGCTAGCGGGACCTACAATGAGCAGTTCTTC. As protein: CASSERATGASGTYNEQFF.

The chain is built from TRBV7-8 and TRBJ1-2; TRBD1 matches 7 bases. The trim removed 2 bases at V and 0 bases at J, leaving 3 bases unmatched. Germline values: CDR1 SGHVS, CDR2 FQNEAQ. The CDR3 has 15 residues. The CDR3 loop is CASSLRGQTNYGYTF. The CDR3 DNA reads as TGTGCCAGCAGCTTACGGGGACAGACTAACTATGGCTACACCTTC.

The chain joins TRBV18 to TRBJ2-1; D call uncertain. The germline V gene has CDR1 KGHSH and CDR2 LQKENI. The CDR3 runs 13 residues. V was trimmed by 2 bases and J by 6 bases, leaving 8 bases between them. Here the CDR3 DNA reads TGTGCCAGCTCACCAGCGACATTCAATGAGCAGTTCTTC. Translating gives CASSPATFNEQFF.

For this clone: Different DNA sequences within this sample yield the same CDR3. The chain employs TRBV5-1 and TRBJ1-1; perhaps TRBD1 as D (5 bases). This CDR3 is built from 13 residues. With 3 bases removed from V and 1 base from J, the gap between germline ends came to 7 bases. Per germline, CDR1 SGHRS and CDR2 YFSETQ. CDR3 in amino acids: CASSSGQNTEAFF. In DNA form, the CDR3 reads TGCGCCAGCAGCTCTGGACAGAACACTGAAGCTTTCTTT. Full variable domain (rest looked up from reference TRBV5-1 and TRBJ1-1): KAGVTQTPRYLIKTRGQQVTLSCSPISGHRSVSWYQQTPGQGLQFLFEYFSETQRNKGNFPGRFSGRQFSNSRSEMNVSTLELGDSALYLCASSSGQNTEAFFGQGTRLTVV.

The gene calls are TRBV18 and TRBJ1-5; 9 nucleotides line up with TRBD1. The germline V gene encodes CDR1 KGHSH and CDR2 LQKENI. This CDR3 comprises 14 residues. Trimming cost V 3 bases and J 7 bases; bases outside gene matches: 4. Written as DNA, the CDR3 is TGTGCCAGCTCACCCCGACAGGGGGAACAGCCCCAGCATTTT. Its translation: CASSPRQGEQPQHF.

J is TRBJ1-5 and V is TRBV7-9; tentative D call: TRBD1 (5 bases). V was pared by 1 base and J by 0 bases, with 7 bases between. Germline V CDR1 and CDR2: SEHNR, FQNEAQ (reference sequence). This CDR3 spans 15 amino acids. The CDR3 region has the DNA TGTGCCAGCAGCTTAGATGACAGTAGCAATCAGCCCCAGCATTTT. Its translation: CASSLDDSSNQPQHF. Based on the CDR3 plus reference TRBV7-9 and TRBJ1-5, the full variable domain is DTGVSQNPRHKITKRGQNVTFRCDPISEHNRLYWYRQTLGQGPEFLTYFQNEAQLEKSRLLSDRFSAERPKGSFSTLEIQRTEQGDSAMYLCASSLDDSSNQPQHFGDGTRLSIL.

The table lists this clone with a few counts. V is TRBV19 and J is TRBJ2-1; the D is unclear. V dropped 0 bases and J dropped 10 bases, with 10 bases sitting between them. CDR1 LNHDA and CDR2 SQIVND come from the germline V gene (reference sequence). CDR3 length equals 13 residues. Here the CDR3 reads CASSIEWWAEQFF. CDR3 DNA: TGTGCCAGTAGTATAGAATGGTGGGCGGAGCAGTTCTTC.

The genes are TRBV2 and TRBJ1-2; the D is unclear. CDR1 and CDR2 (germline): SNHLY, FYNNEI. V gave up 7 bases and J gave up 4 bases, with 16 bases separating them. CDR3 length: 14 residues. The CDR3 region is CASTPEVGGYGYTF. The CDR3 bases are TGTGCCAGCACCCCCGAAGTAGGAGGCTATGGCTACACCTTC.

The chain has TRBV6-5 and TRBJ2-1, with 7 bases that match TRBD2. The V and J ends lost 6 bases and 8 bases, in that order; junction bases with no gene match: 10. There are 14 residues in the CDR3. Germline V gives CDR1 MNHEY, CDR2 SVGAGI. This CDR3 reads CASRASGAGYEQFF. The CDR3 bases are TGTGCCAGCAGGGCTAGCGGAGCAGGCTATGAGCAGTTCTTC.

The CDR3 loop is CAWSMTGGTEAFF. The CDR3 bases are TGTGCCTGGAGTATGACAGGGGGCACTGAAGCTTTCTTT. The chain couples TRBV30 to TRBJ1-1; TRBD1 matches 9 bases. The CDR3 runs to 13 residues. V dropped 2 bases and J dropped 4; count of bases not matched to a gene: 2. Germline loops: CDR1 GTSNPN, CDR2 SVGIG (reference sequence).

About this clone itself: Other DNA sequences within the sample encode an identical CDR3. The CDR3 region is CASSLLGNTIYF. The CDR3 DNA is TGTGCCAGCAGTTTACTAGGAAACACCATATATTTT. The rearrangement joins TRBV12-3 or TRBV12-4 to TRBJ1-3; D gene unclear. The CDR3 is 12 residues long. Trimming removed 2 bases from V and 4 bases from J, with 3 bases in between.

This rearrangement joins TRBV9 to TRBJ2-3; TRBD2 aligns across 16 bases. The CDR3 loop spans 17 amino acids. V was clipped by 0 bases and J by 6 bases; unmatched bases: 4. Germline V gene data show CDR1 as SGDLS and CDR2 as YYNGEE. The CDR3 nucleotides are TGTGCCAGCAGCGTAGTGGGACTAGCGGGAGGGTCTGATACGCAGTATTTT. Residues: CASSVVGLAGGSDTQYF.

CDR3 nucleotide sequence: TGCGCCAGCAGTGATTCCCTGGGCGGAGGGACCCAGTACTTC. As protein: CASSDSLGGGTQYF. The genes are TRBV10-1 and TRBJ2-5; D is possibly TRBD2 (5 bases). Germline V gene lookup returns CDR1 WNHNN and CDR2 SYGVQD (reference sequence). CDR3 length: 14 amino acids. V lost 3 bases, J lost 7 bases, and 15 bases lay in between.

This chain links TRBV2 with TRBJ1-5; perhaps TRBD1 as D (6 bases). The CDR3 is made up of 13 amino acids. Trimming cost V 7 bases and J 6 bases, with 13 bases left between them. The germline V gene encodes CDR1 SNHLY and CDR2 FYNNEI. The CDR3 spells CASKSGESQPQHF. In DNA form, the CDR3 reads TGTGCCAGCAAGTCAGGGGAGAGTCAGCCCCAGCATTTT. Filled out from reference TRBV2 and TRBJ1-5, the complete variable domain reads EPEVTQTPSHQVTQMGQEVILRCVPISNHLYFYWYRQILGQKVEFLVSFYNNEISEKSEIFDDQFSVERPDGSNFTLKIRSTKLEDSAMYFCASKSGESQPQHFGDGTRLSIL.